These 32 T cell receptor beta chains were all obtained from the same sample, sequenced in a study of regulatory and conventional T cells in RAG deficiency. The repertoire was sequenced with immunoSEQ multiplex PCR; TCRdb's copy has only in-frame clones and lacks some. Of more than 5,500 clones in the sample, roughly 86% were seen once. This sample was shared with a second study, whose subject was regulatory T cells. That source adds: Primers: 52 TRBV forward and 13 TRBJ reverse.

Sequencing input: CD8+ T cells sorted from blood. These receptors all come from a human donor in good health.

The chain is built from TRBV5-4 and TRBJ2-5; 12 bases align to TRBD2. The V segment lost 3 bases and the J segment 5 bases; nucleotides outside the gene matches: 5. The CDR3 runs to 15 residues. CDR1 and CDR2 from the germline V gene are SGHNT and YYREEE (reference sequence). The CDR3 here is CASSSRLAGEETQYF. In DNA form, the CDR3 reads TGTGCCAGCAGCTCCCGACTAGCGGGGGAGGAGACCCAGTACTTC.

This clone was observed a handful of times. This sequence joins TRBV28 and TRBJ1-2; 11 bases match TRBD1. This CDR3 has 17 residues. J gave up 8 bases and V 2 bases, and 13 bases lay outside the gene matches. The germline V gene has CDR1 MDHEN and CDR2 SYDVKM. CDR3 bases: TGTGCCAGCAGTTTAATTGGGTGCGGGGACAGGGGGGGCGGCTACACCTTC. Protein sequence: CASSLIGCGDRGGGYTF.

The chain carries TRBV5-6 and TRBJ1-6, with unresolved D. The length of the CDR3 is 14 residues. V was shortened by 1 base and J by 5 bases, with 7 bases between the two germline ends. Germline V gives CDR1 SGHDT, CDR2 YYEEEE. The CDR3 loop reads CASSLTGNNSPLHF. The CDR3 nucleotides are TGTGCCAGCAGCTTGACGGGGAATAATTCACCCCTCCACTTT.

This chain connects TRBV27 to TRBJ1-1; D remains ambiguous. The CDR3 totals 14 residues. V lost 2 bases to trimming and J lost 0 bases, with 7 bases between them. Per germline, CDR1 MNHEY and CDR2 SMNVEV (reference sequence). This chain's CDR3 is CASSLGSLNTEAFF. CDR3 bases: TGTGCCAGCAGTTTAGGGTCTTTGAACACTGAAGCTTTCTTT.

For this clone: One end of the junction fails to match germline, which may point to a read error. The chain employs TRBV5-3 and TRBJ1-6; 8 nucleotides align to TRBD1. TRBV5-3 is given ORF status, its function remaining uncertain. CDR3 length: 15 residues. The CDR3 sequence is CASSLGRGPNSPLHF. CDR3 nucleotide sequence: TGTGCCAGCAGCTTGGGCAGGGGGCCTAATTCACCCCTCCACTTT.

This clone was observed a single time. One junction end does not reproduce the germline sequence, and a read error may be involved. The chain uses TRBV2 and TRBJ2-7; D not certain. The V gene's germline CDR1 is SNHLY and CDR2 FYNNEI. CDR3 length: 10 amino acids. The CDR3 region has the DNA TGTGCCAGCAGCGTCCTTCTTGTAAACTTC. Its translation is CASSVLLVNF.

This rearrangement joins TRBV27 to TRBJ2-3; D uncertain. This CDR3 is built from 15 residues. The germline CDR1 and CDR2 sequences are MNHEY and SMNVEV (reference sequence). V was cut by 2 bases and J by 0 bases, with 9 bases left in between. Here the CDR3 DNA reads TGTGCCAGCAGTTTAATTTTTACTAGCACAGATACGCAGTATTTT. This codes for CASSLIFTSTDTQYF.

This clone was recorded only once. J is TRBJ2-5 and V is TRBV11-3; tentatively, D is TRBD1 (5 bases). Germline-derived CDR1 and CDR2 are SGHNT and YENEEA. This CDR3 has 13 amino acids. The germline V and J ends were trimmed by 2 bases and 5 bases, with 9 bases remaining between them. The CDR3 reads CASSLRGTETQYF. In DNA form, the CDR3 reads TGTGCCAGCAGCTTAAGGGGTACCGAGACCCAGTACTTC.

The chain has TRBV7-6 and TRBJ2-1; 8 bases are a match to TRBD2. J gave up 3 bases and V 5 bases, and 6 bases lay outside the gene matches. CDR1 SGHVS and CDR2 FNYEAQ come from the germline V gene. The CDR3 has 15 residues. The chain's CDR3 is CASSQSGGFYNEQFF. CDR3 in DNA: TGTGCCAGCAGCCAGAGCGGGGGTTTCTACAATGAGCAGTTCTTC.

This rearrangement joins TRBV4-2 to TRBJ2-7, with D uncertain. The ends were cut back, 5 bases at V and 5 bases at J, with 13 bases in the middle. The CDR3 is made up of 13 amino acids. Germline V CDR1 and CDR2: LGHNA, YNFKEQ. In nucleotides, the CDR3 is TGTGCCAGCAGCTTTTCTCCCAGCAACGAGCAGTACTTC. This gives the protein CASSFSPSNEQYF.

This chain connects TRBV9 to TRBJ2-7, with D maybe TRBD2 (5 bases). Germline loops: CDR1 SGDLS, CDR2 YYNGEE. V gave up 3 bases and J gave up 1 base, with 14 bases separating them. This CDR3 has 15 amino acids. The chain's CDR3 is CASSGALEGSYEQYF. In DNA form, the CDR3 reads TGTGCCAGCAGCGGCGCGTTAGAGGGTTCCTACGAGCAGTACTTC. Based on the CDR3 plus reference TRBV9 and TRBJ2-7, the full variable domain is DSGVTQTPKHLITATGQRVTLRCSPRSGDLSVYWYQQSLDQGLQFLIQYYNGEERAKGNILERFSAQQFPDLHSELNLSSLELGDSALYFCASSGALEGSYEQYFGPGTRLTVT.

This clone was picked up a small number of times. CDR3 region: CASSPRNQGERAFF. The DNA of the CDR3 is TGTGCCAGCAGCCCCCGTAACCAGGGAGAGAGAGCTTTCTTT. This chain joins TRBV11-2 and TRBJ1-1; tentative D call: TRBD1 (5 bases). In germline, CDR1 is SGHAT, CDR2 FQNNGV. The CDR3 spans 14 residues. V was trimmed by 5 bases and J by 10 bases, leaving 20 bases between them.

The J gene is TRBJ2-5, the V gene TRBV15; 10 bases agree with TRBD2. Germline V gene data show CDR1 as LNHNV and CDR2 as YYDKDF (reference sequence). The V segment lost 3 bases and the J segment 5 bases; nucleotides outside the gene matches: 12. The CDR3 covers 17 residues. The CDR3 region is CATSRGQRGGVWETQYF. The DNA for the CDR3 is TGTGCCACCAGCAGGGGACAGCGGGGGGGGGTCTGGGAGACCCAGTACTTC.

This chain joins TRBV12-5 and TRBJ1-2, with D hard to call. The CDR3 runs 15 residues. V was pared by 4 bases and J by 1 base, with 13 bases between. Germline V gene sequence: CDR1 LGHNT, CDR2 FRNRAP. This CDR3 is CASGSQTSLNYGYTF. The CDR3 nucleotides are TGTGCTAGTGGTTCCCAGACTTCTCTTAACTATGGCTACACCTTC.

The chain uses TRBV28 and TRBJ2-7; 9 positions match TRBD1. CDR1 and CDR2 from the germline V gene are MDHEN and SYDVKM. Germline trimming cut 1 base from V and 6 bases from J; bases unmatched to any gene: 10. The CDR3 loop spans 16 amino acids. DNA for the CDR3: TGTGCCAGCAGTTTATTATCCGGGACAGGGTATACCGAGCAGTACTTC. Protein product: CASSLLSGTGYTEQYF.

The DNA of the CDR3 is TGTGCCACTTTCGGGGGGCCCCACGGGGAGCTGTTTTTT. Its protein is CATFGGPHGELFF. The V call is TRBV7-8, the J call TRBJ2-2; D perhaps matches TRBD2 (7 bases). V was trimmed by 10 bases and J by 7 bases, leaving 16 bases between them. This CDR3 has 13 residues. CDR1 is SGHVS, CDR2 FQNEAQ, per germline.

The V call is TRBV7-8, the J call TRBJ2-7; the match to TRBD1 covers 10 bases. CDR3 size: 15 residues. After removal of 5 bases from V and 4 bases from J, the junction contained 8 bases not matched to a gene. CDR1 and CDR2 from the germline V gene are SGHVS and FQNEAQ. CDR3 residues: CASSTTGGLEYEQYF. CDR3 coding DNA: TGTGCCAGCAGCACGACAGGGGGCTTAGAGTACGAGCAGTACTTC.

The V and J genes are TRBV6-1 and TRBJ1-1; D uncertain. V lost 1 base, J lost 3 bases, and 6 bases lay in between. The germline CDR1 and CDR2 sequences are MNHNS and SASEGT. CDR3 length equals 13 residues. Here the CDR3 reads CASSEGRHTEAFF. The DNA of the CDR3 is TGTGCCAGCAGTGAAGGTAGGCACACTGAAGCTTTCTTT.

The chain recombines TRBV5-4 with TRBJ1-4; 8 bases agree with TRBD1. Germline V gene lookup returns CDR1 SGHNT and CDR2 YYREEE (reference sequence). J gave up 4 bases and V 4 bases, and 9 bases lay outside the gene matches. The CDR3 is 16 amino acids. CDR3 coding DNA: TGTGCCAGCAGCCATGGACAGGGATTCGATAATGAAAAACTGTTTTTT. This encodes CASSHGQGFDNEKLFF.

V is TRBV27 and J is TRBJ1-1; possibly TRBD1 for D (5 bases). This CDR3 contains 11 residues. The germline V and J ends were trimmed by 6 bases and 8 bases, with 10 bases remaining between them. CDR1 is MNHEY, CDR2 SMNVEV, per germline (reference sequence). As DNA, the CDR3 is TGTGCCAGCAGCAACCAGGGAGAAGCTTTCTTT. This codes for CASSNQGEAFF.

This chain joins TRBV15 and TRBJ2-5; 10 bases match TRBD2. In germline, CDR1 is LNHNV, CDR2 YYDKDF (reference sequence). This CDR3 comprises 17 residues. V shed 3 bases and J 5 bases; nucleotides not matched to a gene: 12. The CDR3 spells CATSSGQRGGVWETQYF. DNA of the CDR3: TGTGCCACCAGCAGTGGACAGCGGGGGGGGGTCTGGGAGACCCAGTACTTC.

The V and J genes are TRBV21-1 and TRBJ1-4. TRBV21-1 constitutes a pseudogene. The CDR3 has 17 amino acids. The CDR3 reads CASSNKRTGSSGEKLFF. In nucleotides, the CDR3 is TGTGCCAGCAGCAACAAGAGGACCGGGTCGTCCGGGGAAAAACTGTTTTTT.

This chain uses TRBV5-4 with TRBJ1-1; 9 bases line up with TRBD1. The CDR3 loop spans 12 amino acids. With V trimmed by 3 bases and J by 7 bases, 1 base remained unmatched. The germline CDR1 and CDR2 sequences are SGHNT and YYREEE (reference sequence). The CDR3 sequence: CASSWGQGEAFF. The CDR3 nucleotides read TGTGCCAGCAGCTGGGGACAGGGTGAAGCTTTCTTT.

The sample holds a few counts of this clone. The chain employs TRBV28 and TRBJ1-1; a possible D gene is TRBD1 (6 bases). The CDR3 covers 14 residues. The germline V and J ends were trimmed by 5 bases and 4 bases, with 14 bases remaining between them. From germline, CDR1 is MDHEN and CDR2 SYDVKM. CDR3 region: CASSVKGVGTEAFF. The CDR3 coding sequence is TGTGCCAGCAGTGTCAAGGGGGTCGGCACTGAAGCTTTCTTT.

CDR3 coding DNA: TGTGCCAGCAGCCACCCGGCCTACCAAGAGACCCAGTACTTC. Protein product: CASSHPAYQETQYF. The chain has TRBV14 and TRBJ2-5, with D unresolved. The germline V and J ends were trimmed by 3 bases and 0 bases, with 8 bases remaining between them. This CDR3 spans 14 amino acids. The germline CDR1 and CDR2 sequences are SGHDN and FVKESK. The full variable domain, with the rest looked up from reference TRBV14 and TRBJ2-5, is EAGVTQFPSHSVIEKGQTVTLRCDPISGHDNLYWYRRVMGKEIKFLLHFVKESKQDESGMPNNRFLAERTGGTYSTLKVQPAELEDSGVYFCASSHPAYQETQYFGPGTRLLVL.

This clone was detected only a few times. This sequence joins TRBV6-5 and TRBJ1-2; TRBD1 agrees at 10 bases. The CDR3 is 15 residues long. V dropped 6 bases and J dropped 3; count of bases not matched to a gene: 7. CDR1 and CDR2 (germline): MNHEY, SVGAGI. The CDR3 DNA is TGTGCCAGCAGCGACGGGACAGGGGCCTACTATGGCTACACCTTC. Translated: CASSDGTGAYYGYTF.

The rearrangement uses TRBV30 and TRBJ1-1; no reliable D call. The CDR3 consists of 13 residues. The V gene's germline CDR1 is GTSNPN and CDR2 SVGIG (reference sequence). V gave up 0 bases and J gave up 5 bases, with 10 bases separating them. CDR3 sequence reads: CAWSVRGGTEAFF. The CDR3 bases are TGTGCCTGGAGTGTACGAGGAGGGACTGAAGCTTTCTTT.

V and J are TRBV2 and TRBJ1-4; TRBD1 matches 7 bases. Germline V gene sequence: CDR1 SNHLY, CDR2 FYNNEI. V lost 6 bases and J lost 3; bases outside the gene matches: 4. This CDR3 has 14 amino acids. CDR3 sequence reads: CASRRRGSNEKLFF. DNA for the CDR3: TGTGCCAGCAGACGCAGGGGGTCTAATGAAAAACTGTTTTTT.

The chain recombines TRBV27 with TRBJ2-1; 11 bases map to TRBD2. Germline assignment: CDR1 MNHEY and CDR2 SMNVEV (reference sequence). The CDR3 runs to 15 residues. V dropped 6 bases and J dropped 8; count of bases not matched to a gene: 9. CDR3 loop: CASSLAGGFFDEQFF. CDR3 bases: TGTGCCAGCAGCCTAGCGGGGGGTTTTTTCGATGAGCAGTTCTTC.

The chain links TRBV21-1 to TRBJ1-5. TRBV21-1 represents a pseudogene. The CDR3 extends over 15 amino acids. CDR3 in DNA: TGTGCCAGCAAAGACACCCGGACGTCCAATCAGCCCCAGCATTTT. It encodes CASKDTRTSNQPQHF.

The rearrangement links TRBV30 to TRBJ2-1, with TRBD2 matching 8 bases. The V gene's germline CDR1 is GTSNPN and CDR2 SVGIG (reference sequence). This CDR3 is built from 13 residues. V lost 2 bases to trimming and J lost 9 bases; unmatched junction nucleotides: 6. The CDR3 loop reads CAWSPTSGSEQFF. Here the CDR3 DNA reads TGTGCCTGGAGTCCTACTAGCGGAAGTGAGCAGTTCTTC.

The chain recombines TRBV7-2 with TRBJ2-3; D perhaps matches TRBD2 (5 bases). Germline CDR1 SGHTA, CDR2 FQGNSA. The V end was cut by 10 bases, the J end by 4 bases, with 15 bases between. The CDR3 covers 13 residues. CDR3 protein: CATRVGGADTQYF. The CDR3 DNA sequence: TGTGCCACTAGGGTCGGAGGTGCAGATACGCAGTATTTT.